This T cell receptor (beta chain) stems from a study of post-analysis software for immune sequencing data. Germline CDR1 is MNHNY and CDR2 is SVGAGI (reference sequence). This CDR3 region has 13 residues. Unique molecular identifiers tagged the TCR beta cDNA libraries. TCRdb re-analysed the PCR reads in MiXCR, keeping a single row per CDR3 protein. The sample includes 740,000 or so distinct CDR3 sequences, about 57% seen only once; the top ten take over 4%. Study-level findings and limits: Strong same-batch co-clustering of samples appeared with F measure clustering. Patients had higher frequencies than controls of about 5 TRBV segments, including TRBV5-6, TRBV5-1 and TRBV20-1.

Concerning this clonotype: Its antigen remains unidentified.

The gene calls are TRBV6-6 and TRBJ2-7; D possibly corresponds to TRBD2 (6 bases). Near its end, the DNA agrees better with TRBJ2-5, so the J call may be wrong. Sequenced material: blood. The receptor was derived from a girl aged 5-17 years with multiple sclerosis. The CDR3 DNA is TGTGCCAGCAGTTACTGGGGGGAAGAGACCCAGTACTTC. It encodes CASSYWGEETQYF.